Here is one TCR beta chain with its context. The target antigen is unknown. TCRdb keeps only in-frame clones here, not all; method: immunoSEQ multiplex PCR. The sample includes 12,000 or so clones, 79% of them seen just once. Germline V gives CDR1 SGHTA, CDR2 FQGNSA. The CDR3 extends over 15 amino acids. The trim removed 1 base at V and 10 bases at J, leaving 8 bases unmatched. The data were taken from a study of tumor-infiltrating lymphocytes in localized non-small cell lung cancer. Study-level findings and limits: No link was found between tumor T-cell fraction and recurrence-free survival. Technical variation could not be separated from intratumor heterogeneity here.

The chain employs TRBV7-2 and TRBJ2-1; TRBD2 matches at 9 bases. This TCR was sampled from a human donor with non-small cell lung cancer. Sequencing input: lung tumor tissue. DNA for the CDR3: TGTGCCAGCAGCTTAGGTAGCGGGGGTTTTAGGGAGCAGTTCTTC. It codes for CASSLGSGGFREQFF.